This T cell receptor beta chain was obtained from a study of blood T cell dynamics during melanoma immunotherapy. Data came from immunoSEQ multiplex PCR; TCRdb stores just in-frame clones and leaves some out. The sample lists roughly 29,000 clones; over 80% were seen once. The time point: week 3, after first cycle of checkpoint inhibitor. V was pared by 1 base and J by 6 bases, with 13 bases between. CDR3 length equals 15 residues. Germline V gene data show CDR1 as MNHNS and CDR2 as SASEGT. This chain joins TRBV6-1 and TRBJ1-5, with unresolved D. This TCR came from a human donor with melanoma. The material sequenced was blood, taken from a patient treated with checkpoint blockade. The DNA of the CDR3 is TGTGCCAGCAGTGAAGGTCCCAGTCTGGCTCAGCCCCAGCATTTT. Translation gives CASSEGPSLAQPQHF.